The clone carrying this TCR beta chain has a single count. The antigen is not known. The CDR3 spans 14 residues. Looked up from germline, CDR1 is GTSNPN and CDR2 is SVGIG (reference sequence). Trimming left V 0 bases short and J 3 bases short, with 11 bases between. The assay was immunoSEQ multiplex PCR, and TCRdb's table has in-frame clones only and misses some. Of around 5,400 clones listed, over 75% are singletons. Samples were taken several times over chemoradiotherapy. This record comes from a study of chemoradiotherapy in HPV16-positive cancers. Study-level information: A couple of HPV16-positive patients' cells yielded candidate HPV-specific clones and common motifs. Study conclusions and caveats: Candidate HPV-specific clones and E7-related TCR motifs grew in tumor during treatment.

The V gene is TRBV30, the J gene TRBJ1-1; D gene uncertain. The source is a human donor with HPV-associated anogenital cancer. Here the sequenced sample was blood, taken from a patient who underwent chemoradiotherapy. The CDR3 region is CAWSVLGKYTEAFF. The CDR3 bases are TGTGCCTGGAGTGTACTTGGAAAGTACACTGAAGCTTTCTTT.